These 9 T cell receptor beta chains were all obtained from the same sample, sequenced in a study of cytomegalovirus exposure and HLA in healthy donors. 60 Vbeta and 13 Jbeta primers were used in PCR. TCRdb's table, derived via immunoSEQ multiplex PCR, lists solely in-frame clones and lacks some. The sample includes 100,000 to 150,000 clones, 81% of them seen just once. Sequencing was done on a sample of PBMCs. The receptors were gathered from a man aged 18 to 29 in good health and CMV-seropositive.

The chain combines TRBV30 with TRBJ2-1; D ambiguous. This CDR3 comprises 11 residues. Per germline, CDR1 GTSNPN and CDR2 SVGIG (reference sequence). V lost 1 base and J lost 6, with 4 bases in between. CDR3 sequence (DNA): TGTGCCTGGAGTGCTGTCAATGAGCAGTTCTTC. It is translated as CAWSAVNEQFF.

This clone was seen more than once but under ten times. This chain links TRBV19 with TRBJ1-2, with unresolved D. The germline V gene has CDR1 LNHDA and CDR2 SQIVND (reference sequence). With 1 base removed from V and 2 bases from J, the gap between germline ends came to 11 bases. The CDR3 is 15 amino acids. As DNA, the CDR3 is TGTGCCAGTAGTATAGTAGCGGGCCCAAACTATGGCTACACCTTC. Amino acid sequence: CASSIVAGPNYGYTF.

V gene TRBV6-1 combines with J gene TRBJ2-5, with D possibly matching TRBD2 (6 bases). The V end was cut by 7 bases, the J end by 11 bases, with 17 bases between. Germline V CDR1 and CDR2: MNHNS, SASEGT. The CDR3 has 12 residues. CDR3 sequence: CASNKRGAWQYF. The CDR3 coding sequence is TGTGCCAGCAACAAGCGCGGGGCTTGGCAGTACTTC.

The V call is TRBV2, the J call TRBJ2-5; D not certain. The CDR3 has 17 residues. The V end was cut by 2 bases, the J end by 1 base, with 17 bases between. Germline lookup yields CDR1 SNHLY and CDR2 FYNNEI. The CDR3 DNA is TGTGCCAGCAGTGAAAAGGTTCGCGAGGCAAGCCAAGAGACCCAGTACTTC. Translation: CASSEKVREASQETQYF.

This chain uses TRBV19 with TRBJ1-5, with 10 nucleotides matching TRBD1. Germline values: CDR1 LNHDA, CDR2 SQIVND (reference sequence). The CDR3 is made up of 16 amino acids. J was trimmed by 4 bases and V by 5 bases; bases with no gene match: 8. The CDR3 region has the DNA TGTGCCAGTAGTGTTCTCGACAGGGGGCGTAATCAGCCCCAGCATTTT. Residues: CASSVLDRGRNQPQHF.

About this clone: At one end, the junction sequence differs from germline, possibly due to a read error. The chain combines TRBV7-8 with TRBJ2-7, with 9 bases identical to TRBD2. The CDR3 runs to 16 residues. CDR1 SGHVS and CDR2 FQNEAQ come from the germline V gene. This CDR3 reads CASSLALSGRRDEQYF. In nucleotides, the CDR3 is TGTGCCAGCAGCTTAGCACTTAGCGGGAGAAGAGACGAGCAATACTTC.

This clone was recorded once. The J gene is TRBJ1-6, the V gene TRBV7-2, with D uncertain. Trimming removed 1 base at V and 9 bases at J, with 16 bases between. This CDR3 is 16 amino acids long. Germline loops: CDR1 SGHTA, CDR2 FQGNSA. CDR3 nucleotides: TGTGCCAGCAGCTTAGACGCAGGATATGGTAGTTCACCCCTCCACTTT. Its translation is CASSLDAGYGSSPLHF.

The rearrangement links TRBV6-4 to TRBJ2-1; 9 bases are shared with TRBD1. The CDR3 loop spans 16 amino acids. Germline V gene data show CDR1 as MRHNA and CDR2 as SNTAGT. V lost 3 bases, J lost 5 bases, and 8 bases stayed unmatched. The CDR3 DNA reads TGTGCCAGCAGTGAGAATCCGGGACAGGGAAACAATGAGCAGTTCTTC. It is translated as CASSENPGQGNNEQFF.

This chain connects TRBV4-2 to TRBJ1-2, with a possible D match to TRBD1 (5 bases). The CDR3 contains 14 residues. Per the germline V gene, CDR1 is LGHNA and CDR2 is YNFKEQ. V lost 0 bases to trimming and J lost 4 bases, with 9 bases between them. The CDR3 loop reads CASSQERGVYGYTF. CDR3 DNA: TGTGCCAGCAGCCAAGAGCGGGGCGTCTATGGCTACACCTTC.